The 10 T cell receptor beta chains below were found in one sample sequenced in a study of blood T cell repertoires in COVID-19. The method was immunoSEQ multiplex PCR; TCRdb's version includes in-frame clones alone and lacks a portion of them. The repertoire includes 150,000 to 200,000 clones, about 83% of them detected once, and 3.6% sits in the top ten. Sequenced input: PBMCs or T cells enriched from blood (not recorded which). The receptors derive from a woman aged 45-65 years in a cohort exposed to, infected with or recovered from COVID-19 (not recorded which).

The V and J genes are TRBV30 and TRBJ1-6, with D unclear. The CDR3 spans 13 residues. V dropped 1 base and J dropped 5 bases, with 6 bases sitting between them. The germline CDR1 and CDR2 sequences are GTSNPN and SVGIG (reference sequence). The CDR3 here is CAWSANNNSPLHF. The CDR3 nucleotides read TGTGCCTGGAGTGCTAATAATAATTCACCCCTCCACTTT.

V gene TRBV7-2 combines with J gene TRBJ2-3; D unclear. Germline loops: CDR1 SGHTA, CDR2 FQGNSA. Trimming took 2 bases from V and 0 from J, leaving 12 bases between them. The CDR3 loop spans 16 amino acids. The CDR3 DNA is TGTGCCAGCAGCTTATTGCTGGCAGTGAGCACAGATACGCAGTATTTT. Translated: CASSLLLAVSTDTQYF. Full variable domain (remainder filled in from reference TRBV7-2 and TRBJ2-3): GAGVSQSPSNKVTEKGKDVELRCDPISGHTALYWYRQSLGQGLEFLIYFQGNSAPDKSGLPSDRFSAERTGGSVSTLTIQRTQQEDSAVYLCASSLLLAVSTDTQYFGPGTRLTVL.

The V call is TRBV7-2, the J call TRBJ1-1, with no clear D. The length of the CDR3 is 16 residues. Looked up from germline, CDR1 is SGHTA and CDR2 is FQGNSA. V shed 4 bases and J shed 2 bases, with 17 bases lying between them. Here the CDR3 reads CASSSVSVRPNTEAFF. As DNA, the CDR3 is TGTGCCAGCAGCTCCGTGTCGGTCCGCCCTAACACTGAAGCTTTCTTT.

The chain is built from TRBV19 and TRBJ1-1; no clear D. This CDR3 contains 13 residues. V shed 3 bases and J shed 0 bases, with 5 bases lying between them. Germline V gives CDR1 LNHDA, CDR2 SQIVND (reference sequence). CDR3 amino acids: CASSIAVNTEAFF. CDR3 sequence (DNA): TGTGCCAGTAGTATCGCGGTGAACACTGAAGCTTTCTTT.

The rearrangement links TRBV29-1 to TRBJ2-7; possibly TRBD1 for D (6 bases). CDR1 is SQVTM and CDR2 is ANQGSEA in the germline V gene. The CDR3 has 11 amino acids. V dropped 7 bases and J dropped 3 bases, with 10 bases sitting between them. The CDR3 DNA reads TGCAGCGCTAGGGACAACTACGAGCAGTACTTC. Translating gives CSARDNYEQYF.

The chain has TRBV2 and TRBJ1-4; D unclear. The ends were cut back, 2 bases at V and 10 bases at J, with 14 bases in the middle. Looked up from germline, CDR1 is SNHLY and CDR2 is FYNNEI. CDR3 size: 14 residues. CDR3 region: CASSEQANRGKLFF. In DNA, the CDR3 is TGTGCCAGCAGTGAACAAGCGAACCGCGGAAAACTGTTTTTT.

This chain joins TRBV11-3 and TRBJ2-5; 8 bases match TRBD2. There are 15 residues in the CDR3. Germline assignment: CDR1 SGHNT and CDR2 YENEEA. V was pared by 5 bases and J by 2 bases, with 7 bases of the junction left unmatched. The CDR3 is CASSREGTKQETQYF. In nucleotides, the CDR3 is TGTGCCAGCAGCCGGGAGGGGACTAAACAAGAGACCCAGTACTTC.

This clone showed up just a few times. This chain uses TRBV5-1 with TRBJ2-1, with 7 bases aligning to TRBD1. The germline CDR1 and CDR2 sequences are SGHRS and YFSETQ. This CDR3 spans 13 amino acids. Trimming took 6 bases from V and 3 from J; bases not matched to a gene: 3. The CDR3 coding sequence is TGCGCCAGCACCCGGGACAGCTACAATGAGCAGTTCTTC. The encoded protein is CASTRDSYNEQFF. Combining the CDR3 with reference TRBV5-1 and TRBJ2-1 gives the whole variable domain KAGVTQTPRYLIKTRGQQVTLSCSPISGHRSVSWYQQTPGQGLQFLFEYFSETQRNKGNFPGRFSGRQFSNSRSEMNVSTLELGDSALYLCASTRDSYNEQFFGPGTRLTVL.

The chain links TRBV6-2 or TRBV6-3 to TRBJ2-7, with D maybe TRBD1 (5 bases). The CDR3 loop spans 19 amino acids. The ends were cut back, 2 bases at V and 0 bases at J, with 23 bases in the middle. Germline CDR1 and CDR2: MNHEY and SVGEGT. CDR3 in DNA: TGTGCCAGCAGTTACCTGTTTGGCAGGGCTTTTTCCTCCTCCTACGAGCAGTACTTC. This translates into CASSYLFGRAFSSSYEQYF.

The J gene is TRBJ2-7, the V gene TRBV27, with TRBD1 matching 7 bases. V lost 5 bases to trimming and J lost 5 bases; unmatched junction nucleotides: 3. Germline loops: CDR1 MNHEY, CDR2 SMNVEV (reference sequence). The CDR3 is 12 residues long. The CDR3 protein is CASSLTGDEQYF. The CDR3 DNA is TGTGCCAGCAGTCTAACAGGGGACGAGCAGTACTTC.